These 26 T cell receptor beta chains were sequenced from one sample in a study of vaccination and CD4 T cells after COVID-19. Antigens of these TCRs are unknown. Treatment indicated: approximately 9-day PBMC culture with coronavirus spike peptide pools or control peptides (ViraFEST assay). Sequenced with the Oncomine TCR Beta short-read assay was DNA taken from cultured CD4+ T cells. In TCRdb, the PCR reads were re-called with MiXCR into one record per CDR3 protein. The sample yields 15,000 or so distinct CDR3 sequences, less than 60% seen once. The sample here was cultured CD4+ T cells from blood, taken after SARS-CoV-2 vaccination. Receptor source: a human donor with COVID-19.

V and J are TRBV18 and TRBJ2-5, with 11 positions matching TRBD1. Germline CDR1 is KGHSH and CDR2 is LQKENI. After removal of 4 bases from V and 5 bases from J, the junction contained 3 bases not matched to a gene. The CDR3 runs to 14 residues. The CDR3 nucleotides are TGTGCCAGCTCACGGGACAGGGGGTTCGAGACCCAGTACTTC. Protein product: CASSRDRGFETQYF.

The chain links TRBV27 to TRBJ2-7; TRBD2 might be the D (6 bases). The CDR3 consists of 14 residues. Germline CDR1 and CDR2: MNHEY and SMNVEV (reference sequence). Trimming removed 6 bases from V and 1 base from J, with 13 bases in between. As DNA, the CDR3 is TGTGCCAGCAGGGGGACTGGGGGATCCTACGAGCAGTACTTC. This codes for CASRGTGGSYEQYF.

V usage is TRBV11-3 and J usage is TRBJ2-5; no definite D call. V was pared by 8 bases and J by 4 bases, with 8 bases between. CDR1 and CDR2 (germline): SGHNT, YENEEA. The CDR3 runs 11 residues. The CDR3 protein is CASVGGETQYF. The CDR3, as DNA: TGTGCCAGCGTGGGCGGAGAGACCCAGTACTTC.

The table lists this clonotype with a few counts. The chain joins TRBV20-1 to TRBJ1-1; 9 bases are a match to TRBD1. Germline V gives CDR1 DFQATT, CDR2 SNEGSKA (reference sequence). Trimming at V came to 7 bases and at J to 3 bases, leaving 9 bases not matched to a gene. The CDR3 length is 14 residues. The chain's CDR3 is CSVPRGDRDTEAFF. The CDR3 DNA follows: TGCAGTGTTCCGAGAGGGGACAGGGACACTGAAGCTTTCTTT.

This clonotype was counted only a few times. The CDR3 reads CATSRDRTGSQPQHF. CDR3 DNA sequence: TGTGCCACCAGCAGAGATCGGACAGGGTCTCAGCCCCAGCATTTT. This chain connects TRBV15 to TRBJ1-5; 8 bases agree with TRBD1. This CDR3 comprises 15 residues. Germline-derived CDR1 and CDR2 are LNHNV and YYDKDF (reference sequence). V shed 0 bases and J 6 bases; nucleotides not matched to a gene: 4.

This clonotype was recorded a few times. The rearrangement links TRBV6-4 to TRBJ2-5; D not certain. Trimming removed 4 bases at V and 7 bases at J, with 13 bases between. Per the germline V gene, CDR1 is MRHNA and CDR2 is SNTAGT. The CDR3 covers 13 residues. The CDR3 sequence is CASSATEFGTQYF. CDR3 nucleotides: TGTGCCAGCAGTGCGACGGAGTTTGGGACCCAGTACTTC.

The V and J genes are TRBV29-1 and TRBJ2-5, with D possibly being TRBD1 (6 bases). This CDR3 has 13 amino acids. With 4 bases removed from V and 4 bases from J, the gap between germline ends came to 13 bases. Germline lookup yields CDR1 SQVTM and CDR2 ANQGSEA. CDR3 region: CSVGWTVGETQYF. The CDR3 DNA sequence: TGCAGCGTTGGATGGACAGTGGGAGAGACCCAGTACTTC.

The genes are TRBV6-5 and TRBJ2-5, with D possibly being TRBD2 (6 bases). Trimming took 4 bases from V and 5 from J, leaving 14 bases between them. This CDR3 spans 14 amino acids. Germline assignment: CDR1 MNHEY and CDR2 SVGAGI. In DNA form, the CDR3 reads TGTGCCAGCAGTTTGGCGGGAACGAGGGAGACCCAGTACTTC. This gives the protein CASSLAGTRETQYF.

This chain's CDR3 is CASSQGFLGGIQYF. The DNA of the CDR3 is TGTGCCAGCAGCCAAGGGTTCTTAGGAGGGATTCAGTACTTC. V usage is TRBV3-1 and J usage is TRBJ2-4; maybe TRBD2 (6 bases). Germline CDR1 reads LGHDT; CDR2 reads YNNKEL (reference sequence). The CDR3 contains 14 residues. V lost 1 base, J lost 10 bases, and 14 bases lay in between.

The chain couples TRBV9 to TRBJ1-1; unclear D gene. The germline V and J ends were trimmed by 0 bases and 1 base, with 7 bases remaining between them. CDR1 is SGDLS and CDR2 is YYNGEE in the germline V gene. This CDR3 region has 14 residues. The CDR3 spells CASSVGPWNTEAFF. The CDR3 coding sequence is TGTGCCAGCAGCGTAGGGCCTTGGAACACTGAAGCTTTCTTT. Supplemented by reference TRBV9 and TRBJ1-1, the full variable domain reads DSGVTQTPKHLITATGQRVTLRCSPRSGDLSVYWYQQSLDQGLQFLIQYYNGEERAKGNILERFSAQQFPDLHSELNLSSLELGDSALYFCASSVGPWNTEAFFGQGTRLTVV.

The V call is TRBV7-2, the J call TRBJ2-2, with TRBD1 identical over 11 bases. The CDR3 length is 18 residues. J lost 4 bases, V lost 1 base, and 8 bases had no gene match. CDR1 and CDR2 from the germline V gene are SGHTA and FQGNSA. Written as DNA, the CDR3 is TGTGCCAGCAGCTTAGATAGGGGTGGGACAGGGGGCACCGGGGAGCTGTTTTTT. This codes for CASSLDRGGTGGTGELFF. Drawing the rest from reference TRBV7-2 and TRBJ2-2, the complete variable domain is GAGVSQSPSNKVTEKGKDVELRCDPISGHTALYWYRQSLGQGLEFLIYFQGNSAPDKSGLPSDRFSAERTGGSVSTLTIQRTQQEDSAVYLCASSLDRGGTGGTGELFFGEGSRLTVL.

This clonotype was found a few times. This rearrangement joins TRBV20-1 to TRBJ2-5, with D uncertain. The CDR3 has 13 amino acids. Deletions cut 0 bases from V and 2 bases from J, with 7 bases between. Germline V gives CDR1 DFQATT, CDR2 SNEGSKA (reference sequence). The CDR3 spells CSARDRVQETQYF. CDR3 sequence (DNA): TGCAGTGCTAGAGATAGGGTACAAGAGACCCAGTACTTC.

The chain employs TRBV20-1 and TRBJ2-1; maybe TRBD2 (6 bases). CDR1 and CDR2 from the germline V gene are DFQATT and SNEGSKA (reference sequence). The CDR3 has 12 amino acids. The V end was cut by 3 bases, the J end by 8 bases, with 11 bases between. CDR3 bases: TGCAGTGCTAGTGCTAGCGCCGATGAGCAGTTCTTC. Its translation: CSASASADEQFF.

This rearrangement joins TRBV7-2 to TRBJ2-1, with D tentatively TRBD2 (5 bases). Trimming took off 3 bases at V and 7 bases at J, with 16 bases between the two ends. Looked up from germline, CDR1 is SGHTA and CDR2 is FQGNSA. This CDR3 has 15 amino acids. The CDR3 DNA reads TGTGCCAGCAGCTTGGCCGGGGTCCACCCGAATGAGCAGTTCTTC. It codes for CASSLAGVHPNEQFF.

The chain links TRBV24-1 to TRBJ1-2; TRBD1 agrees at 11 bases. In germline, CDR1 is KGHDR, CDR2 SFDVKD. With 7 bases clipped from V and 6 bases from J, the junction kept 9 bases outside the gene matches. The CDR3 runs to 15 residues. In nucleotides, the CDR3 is TGTGCCACCAGAAGAGGGACAGGGGGTGTCCATGGCTACACCTTC. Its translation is CATRRGTGGVHGYTF.

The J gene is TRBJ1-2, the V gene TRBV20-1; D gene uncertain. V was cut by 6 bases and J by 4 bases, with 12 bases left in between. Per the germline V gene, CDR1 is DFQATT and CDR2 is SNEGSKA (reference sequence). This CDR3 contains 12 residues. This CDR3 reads CSAQEISYGYTF. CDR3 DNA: TGCAGTGCGCAGGAGATCAGCTATGGCTACACCTTC.

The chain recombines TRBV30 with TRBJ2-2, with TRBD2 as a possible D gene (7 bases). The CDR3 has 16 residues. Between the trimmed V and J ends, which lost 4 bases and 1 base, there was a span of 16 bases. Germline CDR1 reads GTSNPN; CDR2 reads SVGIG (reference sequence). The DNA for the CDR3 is TGTGCCTGGACCCCAAGGGGGGGACAGAACACCGGGGAGCTGTTTTTT. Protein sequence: CAWTPRGGQNTGELFF.

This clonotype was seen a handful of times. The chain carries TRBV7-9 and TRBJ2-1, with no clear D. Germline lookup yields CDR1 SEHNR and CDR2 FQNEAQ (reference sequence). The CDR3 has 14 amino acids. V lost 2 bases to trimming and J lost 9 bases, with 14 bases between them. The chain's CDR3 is CASSLPYGQAEQFF. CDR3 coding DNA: TGTGCCAGCAGCTTACCCTACGGGCAGGCTGAGCAGTTCTTC. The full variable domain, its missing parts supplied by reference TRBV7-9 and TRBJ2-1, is DTGVSQNPRHKITKRGQNVTFRCDPISEHNRLYWYRQTLGQGPEFLTYFQNEAQLEKSRLLSDRFSAERPKGSFSTLEIQRTEQGDSAMYLCASSLPYGQAEQFFGPGTRLTVL.

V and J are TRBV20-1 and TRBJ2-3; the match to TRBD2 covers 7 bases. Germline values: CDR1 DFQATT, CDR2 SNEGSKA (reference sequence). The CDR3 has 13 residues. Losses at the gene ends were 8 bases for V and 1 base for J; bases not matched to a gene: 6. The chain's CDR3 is CSQSSGGTDTQYF. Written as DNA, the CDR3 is TGCAGTCAATCTAGCGGCGGCACAGATACGCAGTATTTT.

CDR3 sequence: CSAFRTGLTGELFF. Here the CDR3 DNA reads TGCAGTGCCTTCCGGACAGGGCTCACCGGGGAGCTGTTTTTT. The gene calls are TRBV20-1 and TRBJ2-2; TRBD1 matches at 8 bases. The CDR3 covers 14 residues. From germline, CDR1 is DFQATT and CDR2 SNEGSKA (reference sequence). V shed 6 bases and J 4 bases; nucleotides not matched to a gene: 7.

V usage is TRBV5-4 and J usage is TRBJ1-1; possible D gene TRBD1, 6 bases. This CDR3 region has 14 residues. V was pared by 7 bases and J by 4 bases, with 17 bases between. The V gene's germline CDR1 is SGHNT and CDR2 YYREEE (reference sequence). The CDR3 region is CASHREGRGTEAFF. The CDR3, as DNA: TGTGCCAGCCACAGGGAAGGGCGAGGCACTGAAGCTTTCTTT.

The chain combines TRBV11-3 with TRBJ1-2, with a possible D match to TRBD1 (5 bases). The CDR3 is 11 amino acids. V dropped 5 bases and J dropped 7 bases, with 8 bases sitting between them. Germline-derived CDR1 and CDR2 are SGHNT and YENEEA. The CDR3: CASSLDSGYTF. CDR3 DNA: TGTGCCAGCAGCCTCGACAGTGGCTACACCTTC. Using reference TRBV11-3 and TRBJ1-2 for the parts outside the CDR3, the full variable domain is EAGVVQSPRYKIIEKKQPVAFWCNPISGHNTLYWYLQNLGQGPELLIRYENEEAVDDSQLPKDRFSAERLKGVDSTLKIQPAELGDSAVYLCASSLDSGYTFGSGTRLTVV.

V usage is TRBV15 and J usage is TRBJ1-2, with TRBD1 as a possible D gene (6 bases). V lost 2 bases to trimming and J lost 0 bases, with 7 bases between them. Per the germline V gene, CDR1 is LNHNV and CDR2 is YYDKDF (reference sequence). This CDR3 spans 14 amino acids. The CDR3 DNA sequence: TGTGCCACCAGCAGATCAGGGGCTAACTATGGCTACACCTTC. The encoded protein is CATSRSGANYGYTF. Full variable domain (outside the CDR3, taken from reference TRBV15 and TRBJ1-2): DAMVIQNPRYQVTQFGKPVTLSCSQTLNHNVMYWYQQKSSQAPKLLFHYYDKDFNNEADTPDNFQSRRPNTSFCFLDIRSPGLGDTAMYLCATSRSGANYGYTFGSGTRLTVV.

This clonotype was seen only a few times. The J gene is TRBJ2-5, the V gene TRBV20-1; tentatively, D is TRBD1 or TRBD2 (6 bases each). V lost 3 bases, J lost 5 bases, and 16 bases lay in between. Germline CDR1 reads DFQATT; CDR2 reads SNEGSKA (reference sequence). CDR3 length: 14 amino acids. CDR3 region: CSASGGGRTETQYF. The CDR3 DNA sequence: TGCAGTGCTAGTGGTGGGGGGCGGACGGAGACCCAGTACTTC.

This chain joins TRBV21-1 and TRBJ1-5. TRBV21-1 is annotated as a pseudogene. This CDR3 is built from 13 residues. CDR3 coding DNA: TGTGCCAGTAGACTCGTCATCAATCAGCCCCAGCATTTT. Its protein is CASRLVINQPQHF.

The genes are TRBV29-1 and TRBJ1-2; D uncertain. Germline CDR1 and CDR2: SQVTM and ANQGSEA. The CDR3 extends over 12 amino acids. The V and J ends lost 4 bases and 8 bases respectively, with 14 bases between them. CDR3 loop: CSVALGKGGYTF. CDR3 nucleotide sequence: TGCAGCGTTGCTTTGGGAAAGGGCGGCTACACCTTC.